A single sample is the source of the 5 T cell receptor beta chains below, sequenced in a study of graft-versus-host responses after intestinal transplantation. Sequencing was performed with immunoSEQ multiplex PCR; in TCRdb, only in-frame clones are kept and a portion is missing. The sample includes 40,000 or so clones, less than 90% of them seen just once. The sample in question was PBMCs, obtained roughly 1,000 days after transplant. The receptors were sampled from a human patient who received an intestinal transplant, so some T cells may come from the graft donor.

The V and J genes are TRBV28 and TRBJ1-1; no clear D gene. Germline V lookup: CDR1 MDHEN, CDR2 SYDVKM. V was pared by 5 bases and J by 3 bases, with 19 bases between. The CDR3 runs to 16 residues. CDR3 bases: TGTGCCAGCAGTATAGCCCCCTCCTGGTCGGACACTGAAGCTTTCTTT. It codes for CASSIAPSWSDTEAFF.

The chain joins TRBV6-1 to TRBJ1-6; D perhaps matches TRBD1 (5 bases). Germline V lookup: CDR1 MNHNS, CDR2 SASEGT. CDR3 length: 15 amino acids. V lost 4 bases and J 2 bases, leaving 9 bases between the germline ends. This CDR3 reads CASSAGPPYNSPLHF. The CDR3 DNA sequence: TGTGCCAGCAGTGCAGGGCCACCCTATAATTCACCCCTCCACTTT.

The rearrangement uses TRBV4-1 and TRBJ2-2; no clear D. This CDR3 is 16 amino acids long. Germline lookup yields CDR1 MGHRA and CDR2 YSYEKL. The V gene lost 2 bases and the J gene lost 2 bases, with 12 bases spanning the gap. In DNA form, the CDR3 reads TGCGCCAGCAGCCAATACCCCGGATACAACACCGGGGAGCTGTTTTTT. It encodes CASSQYPGYNTGELFF.

This chain links TRBV5-5 with TRBJ2-5, with 8 bases identical to TRBD2. This CDR3 region has 15 residues. J lost 5 bases, V lost 0 bases, and 6 bases had no gene match. Germline loops: CDR1 SGHKS, CDR2 YYEKEE (reference sequence). The CDR3 DNA reads as TGTGCCAGCAGCTTGGAAGCGGGAGTGGGGGAGACCCAGTACTTC. It specifies CASSLEAGVGETQYF.

The chain is built from TRBV15 and TRBJ1-2; D possibly corresponds to TRBD1 (6 bases). CDR1 and CDR2 from the germline V gene are LNHNV and YYDKDF (reference sequence). This CDR3 has 13 amino acids. V lost 2 bases and J lost 7, with 11 bases in between. CDR3 sequence (DNA): TGTGCCACCAGCAGACGCAGGGGAGCTGGCTACACCTTC. Amino acids: CATSRRRGAGYTF.